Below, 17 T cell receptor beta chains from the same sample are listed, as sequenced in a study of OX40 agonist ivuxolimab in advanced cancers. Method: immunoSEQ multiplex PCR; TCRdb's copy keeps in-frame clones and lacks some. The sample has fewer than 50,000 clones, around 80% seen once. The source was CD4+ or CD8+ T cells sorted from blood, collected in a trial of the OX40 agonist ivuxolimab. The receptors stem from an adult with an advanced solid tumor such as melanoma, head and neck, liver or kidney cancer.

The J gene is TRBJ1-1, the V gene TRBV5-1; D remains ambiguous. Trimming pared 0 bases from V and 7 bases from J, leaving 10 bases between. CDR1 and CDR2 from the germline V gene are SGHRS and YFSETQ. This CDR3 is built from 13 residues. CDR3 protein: CASSLGGLGEAFF. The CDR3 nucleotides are TGCGCCAGCAGCTTGGGGGGTCTGGGTGAAGCTTTCTTT.

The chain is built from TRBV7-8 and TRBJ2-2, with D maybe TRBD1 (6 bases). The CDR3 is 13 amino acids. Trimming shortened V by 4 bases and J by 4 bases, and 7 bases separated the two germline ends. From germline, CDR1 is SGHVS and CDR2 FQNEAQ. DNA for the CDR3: TGTGCCAGCAGCTACAGGGTCACCGGGGAGCTGTTTTTT. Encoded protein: CASSYRVTGELFF.

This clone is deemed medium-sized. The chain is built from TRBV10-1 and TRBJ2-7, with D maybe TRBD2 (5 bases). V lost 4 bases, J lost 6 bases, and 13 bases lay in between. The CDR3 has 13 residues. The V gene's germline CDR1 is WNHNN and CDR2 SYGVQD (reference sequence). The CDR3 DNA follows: TGCGCCAGCAGTGCAGGTAGCGCGTCCGAGCAGTACTTC. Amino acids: CASSAGSASEQYF.

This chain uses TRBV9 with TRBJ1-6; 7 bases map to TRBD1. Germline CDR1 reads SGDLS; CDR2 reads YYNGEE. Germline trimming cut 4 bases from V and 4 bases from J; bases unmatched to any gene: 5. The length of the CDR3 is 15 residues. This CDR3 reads CASSKTGLYNSPLHF. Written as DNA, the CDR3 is TGTGCCAGCAGCAAGACAGGGCTGTATAATTCACCCCTCCACTTT. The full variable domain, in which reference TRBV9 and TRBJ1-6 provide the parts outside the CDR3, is DSGVTQTPKHLITATGQRVTLRCSPRSGDLSVYWYQQSLDQGLQFLIQYYNGEERAKGNILERFSAQQFPDLHSELNLSSLELGDSALYFCASSKTGLYNSPLHFGNGTRLTVT.

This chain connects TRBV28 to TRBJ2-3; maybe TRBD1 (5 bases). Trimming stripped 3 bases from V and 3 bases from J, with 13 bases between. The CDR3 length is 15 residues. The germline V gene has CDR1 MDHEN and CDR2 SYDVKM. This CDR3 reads CASSFQGLWTDTQYF. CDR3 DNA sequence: TGTGCCAGCAGTTTCCAGGGTCTATGGACAGATACGCAGTATTTT.

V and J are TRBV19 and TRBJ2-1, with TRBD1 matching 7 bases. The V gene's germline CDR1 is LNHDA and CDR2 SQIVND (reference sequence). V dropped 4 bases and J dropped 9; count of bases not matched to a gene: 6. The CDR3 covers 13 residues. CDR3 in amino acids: CASSTTGVGEQFF. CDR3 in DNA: TGTGCCAGTAGTACTACAGGGGTGGGTGAGCAGTTCTTC.

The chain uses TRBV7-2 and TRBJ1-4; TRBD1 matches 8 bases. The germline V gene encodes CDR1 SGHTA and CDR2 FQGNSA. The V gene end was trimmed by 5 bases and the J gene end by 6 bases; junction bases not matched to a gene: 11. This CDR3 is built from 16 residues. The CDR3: CASSPQSQGAYEKLFF. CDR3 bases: TGTGCCAGCAGCCCTCAAAGTCAGGGGGCTTATGAAAAACTGTTTTTT.

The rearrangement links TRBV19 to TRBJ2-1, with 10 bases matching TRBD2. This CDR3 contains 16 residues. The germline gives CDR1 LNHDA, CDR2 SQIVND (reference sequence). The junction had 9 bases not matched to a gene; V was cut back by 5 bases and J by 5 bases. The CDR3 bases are TGTGCCAGTAGTGTAGTAGGACTAGCGGAGAACAATGAGCAGTTCTTC. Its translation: CASSVVGLAENNEQFF.

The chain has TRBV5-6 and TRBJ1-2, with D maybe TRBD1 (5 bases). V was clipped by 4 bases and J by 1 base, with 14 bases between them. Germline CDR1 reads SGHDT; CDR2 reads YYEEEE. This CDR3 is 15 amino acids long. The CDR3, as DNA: TGTGCCAGCAGCCTGGGGGACGGCGATAACTATGGCTACACCTTC. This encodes CASSLGDGDNYGYTF.

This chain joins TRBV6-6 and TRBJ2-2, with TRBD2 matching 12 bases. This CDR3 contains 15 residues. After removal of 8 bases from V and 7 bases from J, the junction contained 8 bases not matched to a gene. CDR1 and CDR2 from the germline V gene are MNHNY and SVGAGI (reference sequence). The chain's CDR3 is CASDSSGGAFGELFF. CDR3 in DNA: TGTGCCAGCGACTCTAGCGGGGGGGCGTTCGGGGAGCTGTTTTTT.

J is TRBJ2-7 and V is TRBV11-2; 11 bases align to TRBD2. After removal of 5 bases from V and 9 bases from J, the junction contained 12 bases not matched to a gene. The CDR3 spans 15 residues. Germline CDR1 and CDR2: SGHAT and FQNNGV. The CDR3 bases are TGTGCCAGCAGCCCACCGGGACTAGCGGACCTAGGGCAGTACTTC. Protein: CASSPPGLADLGQYF.

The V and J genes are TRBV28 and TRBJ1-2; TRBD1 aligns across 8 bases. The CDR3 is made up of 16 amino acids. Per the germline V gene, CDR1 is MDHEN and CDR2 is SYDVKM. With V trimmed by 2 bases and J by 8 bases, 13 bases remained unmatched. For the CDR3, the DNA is TGTGCCAGCAGTTTAATCCCAGGACAGGGACAAGGAGGCTACACCTTC. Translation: CASSLIPGQGQGGYTF.

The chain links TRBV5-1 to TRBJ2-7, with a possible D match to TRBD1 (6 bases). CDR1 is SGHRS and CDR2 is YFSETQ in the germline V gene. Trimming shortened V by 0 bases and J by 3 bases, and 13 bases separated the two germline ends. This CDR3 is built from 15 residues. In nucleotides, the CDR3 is TGCGCCAGCAGCTTGGGACACAGGGATATCTACGAGCAGTACTTC. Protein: CASSLGHRDIYEQYF.

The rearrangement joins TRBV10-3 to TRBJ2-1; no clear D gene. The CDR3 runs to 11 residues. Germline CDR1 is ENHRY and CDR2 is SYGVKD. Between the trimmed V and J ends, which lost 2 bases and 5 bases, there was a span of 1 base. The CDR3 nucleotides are TGTGCCATCAGTGAGAACAATGAGCAGTTCTTC. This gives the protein CAISENNEQFF.

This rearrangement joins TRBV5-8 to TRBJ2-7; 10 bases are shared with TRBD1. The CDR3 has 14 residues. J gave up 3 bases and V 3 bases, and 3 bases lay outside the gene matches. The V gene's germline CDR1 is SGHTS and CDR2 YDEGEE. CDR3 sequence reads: CASSSGQGYYEQYF. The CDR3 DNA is TGTGCCAGCAGCTCGGGACAGGGGTACTACGAGCAGTACTTC. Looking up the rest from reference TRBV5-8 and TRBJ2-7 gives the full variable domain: EAGVTQSPTHLIKTRGQQATLRCSPISGHTSVYWYQQALGLGLQFLLWYDEGEERNRGNFPPRFSGRQFPNYSSELNVNALELEDSALYLCASSSGQGYYEQYFGPGTRLTVT.

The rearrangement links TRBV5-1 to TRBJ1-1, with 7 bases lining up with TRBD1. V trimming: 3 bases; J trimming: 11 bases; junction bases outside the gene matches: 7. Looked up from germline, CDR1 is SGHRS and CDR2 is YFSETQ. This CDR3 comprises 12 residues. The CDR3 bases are TGCGCCAGCAGCTCCTCAACAGGGGACGCTTTCTTT. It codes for CASSSSTGDAFF.

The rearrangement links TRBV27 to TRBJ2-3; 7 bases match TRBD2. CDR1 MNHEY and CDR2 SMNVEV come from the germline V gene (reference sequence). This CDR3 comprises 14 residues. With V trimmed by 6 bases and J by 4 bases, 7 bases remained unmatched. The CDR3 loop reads CASRGGWSADTQYF. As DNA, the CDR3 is TGTGCCAGCAGGGGGGGGTGGAGCGCAGATACGCAGTATTTT.